Sequencing of this T cell receptor beta chain was carried out in a study of vaccination effects on CD4 cells after COVID-19. Per germline, CDR1 GTSNPN and CDR2 SVGIG (reference sequence). The CDR3 runs to 13 residues. V was clipped by 4 bases and J by 0 bases, with 9 bases between them. Remarks on this clone: Its antigen is not known.

Expansion of antigen-specific CD4+ T cells with viral peptide pools was carried out by the ViraFEST assay before sequencing. After less than 11 days in culture, the CD4+ T cells were isolated. The vaccine given was either BNT162b2 or mRNA-1273, in two doses. The table came from immunoSEQ multiplex PCR; TCRdb's copy has only in-frame clones and leaves some out. The sample holds some 30,000 clones, just under 75% seen once. This receptor was identified in a human donor who received a COVID-19 vaccine. The chain recombines TRBV30 with TRBJ1-2; D perhaps matches TRBD1 (5 bases). This sample comprised CD4+ T cells from PBMCs cultured with HCoV-229E spike peptides, obtained after COVID-19 vaccination. CDR3 protein: CAWMGQANYGYTF. In DNA, the CDR3 is TGTGCCTGGATGGGGCAGGCTAACTATGGCTACACCTTC.